This T cell receptor beta chain stems from a study of T cells after yellow fever vaccination. UMIs and a universal primer site were added when TCR cDNA was made by 5'RACE template switching. TCRdb ran MiXCR on the 5' RACE reads and lists one entry per CDR3 protein. The sample includes roughly 26,000 distinct CDR3 sequences, less than 7% of them seen just once. Remarks on this clonotype: A much larger clone is a single base away; this may be a read error.

The source of this sequence is a man aged 25 to 45 who received the YFV17D yellow fever vaccine. The material sequenced was PBMCs, either bulk or a sorted T-cell subset (CD4+, CD8+, memory, or dextramer-sorted; not recorded which), taken 15 days after the yellow fever booster vaccination.

CDR3 in amino acids: CASRFDNIGPVAFF. The CDR3 DNA reads as TGTGCCAGCAGGTTCGACAATATCGGCCCTGTAGCTTTCTTT. The J gene is TRBJ1-1, the V gene TRBV6-1; D call uncertain. The CDR3 loop spans 14 amino acids. Germline CDR1 and CDR2: MNHNS and SASEGT. With 6 bases removed from V and 10 bases from J, the gap between germline ends came to 21 bases.